The TCR beta chain under discussion was sequenced for a study of T cell clusters in autoimmune cytopenias. TRB was amplified by touch-down multiplex PCR, primer pools A and B combined. TCRdb re-called the multiplex PCR reads; one entry per CDR3 protein, DNA not given. The listing records 4,500 to 7,000 distinct CDR3 sequences. Each sample's input was 250 to 300 ng genomic DNA, some 38,000 genome equivalents. Notes on the study in general: Compared with active autoimmune hepatitis patients, healthy donors showed roughly 2.7-fold more exclusive TRB clusters. Physiological T cell clusters of healthy donors were apparently absent in primary autoimmune cytopenia patients.

This clonotype is deemed medium-sized (0.01 to 0.1%) by its frequency. What it binds is unknown. The sample comprised peripheral blood. This receptor was obtained from a human donor with an autoimmune cytopenia or autoimmune hepatitis (not recorded which).

The CDR3 loop reads CASSHKVNTEAFF. The V and J genes are TRBV19 and TRBJ1-1. CDR3 length: 13 amino acids. Germline loops: CDR1 LNHDA, CDR2 SQIVND (reference sequence).